These 13 T cell receptor beta chains were sequenced from one sample in a study of spatial heterogeneity in lung cancer (dated by TCRdb to between 2018 and 2020). Receptors were amplified or captured by 5' RACE. Data came from a NextSeq 500. The raw public reads went through TCRdb reprocessing: fastp at Q25, MiXCR clone calling, in-frame beta chains kept. Rows matching on CDR3 protein sequence are summarized as one entry with the most common DNA and genes. The sample records some 36,000 distinct CDR3 sequences, about 7.6% of which are singletons. The top ten hold over 8% of the sample. Per the publication, the time point label means: blood at routine non-recurrence follow-up after resection. The starting material was PBMCs, obtained at follow-up. These receptors came from a male donor with early-stage non-small cell lung cancer.

This clonotype occurred many times. The rearrangement uses TRBV29-1 and TRBJ1-2; D uncertain. The V end was cut by 4 bases, the J end by 2 bases, with 5 bases between. Per germline, CDR1 SQVTM and CDR2 ANQGSEA. CDR3 size: 11 residues. Here the CDR3 DNA reads TGCAGCGTTGGCACCAACTATGGCTACACCTTC. Translating gives CSVGTNYGYTF.

This clonotype showed up many times. The V gene is TRBV27, the J gene TRBJ2-4; TRBD1 matches at 9 bases. The germline V gene has CDR1 MNHEY and CDR2 SMNVEV (reference sequence). Trimming cost V 5 bases and J 9 bases; bases outside gene matches: 8. The CDR3 is 14 amino acids. The CDR3 DNA is TGTGCCAGCAGTCCCGGGACAGGGAGCGGCATTCAGTACTTC. It specifies CASSPGTGSGIQYF.

This clonotype was found many times. The chain combines TRBV27 with TRBJ2-7; TRBD1 matches at 7 bases. Germline V gene data show CDR1 as MNHEY and CDR2 as SMNVEV (reference sequence). CDR3 length equals 15 residues. V dropped 6 bases and J dropped 2; count of bases not matched to a gene: 10. CDR3 loop: CASSLDRDPPYEQYF. The CDR3 bases are TGTGCCAGCAGCCTTGACAGGGACCCACCCTACGAGCAGTACTTC.

There are many counts of this clonotype. CDR3 sequence: CSATTGALVYEQYF. DNA of the CDR3: TGCAGTGCTACGACAGGGGCCCTTGTATACGAGCAGTACTTC. This rearrangement joins TRBV20-1 to TRBJ2-7, with 8 bases aligning to TRBD1. The CDR3 consists of 14 residues. Trimming cost V 4 bases and J 4 bases; bases outside gene matches: 9. From germline, CDR1 is DFQATT and CDR2 SNEGSKA (reference sequence).

This clonotype was picked up a small number of times. The chain links TRBV6-5 to TRBJ2-3; D might be TRBD1 (5 bases). This CDR3 has 13 amino acids. V lost 8 bases and J 6 bases, leaving 15 bases between the germline ends. CDR1 is MNHEY, CDR2 SVGAGI, per germline. The CDR3 here is CASFGAVEDTQYF. For the CDR3, the DNA is TGTGCCAGCTTTGGGGCCGTTGAGGATACGCAGTATTTT.

By share, this clonotype counts as medium-sized. This chain joins TRBV27 and TRBJ2-3; D is undetermined. Germline lookup yields CDR1 MNHEY and CDR2 SMNVEV (reference sequence). V lost 6 bases, J lost 4 bases, and 11 bases lay in between. There are 13 residues in the CDR3. This CDR3 is CASSSQEPDTQYF. CDR3 DNA sequence: TGTGCCAGCAGCAGCCAAGAGCCAGATACGCAGTATTTT.

This clonotype was picked up many times. The rearrangement uses TRBV6-5 and TRBJ2-7; D may correspond to TRBD1 or TRBD2 (5 bases each). Germline loops: CDR1 MNHEY, CDR2 SVGAGI. Trimming removed 7 bases from V and 4 bases from J, with 14 bases in between. The length of the CDR3 is 13 residues. The CDR3 region has the DNA TGTGCCAGCACCGTAACTGGGGGTTACGAGCAGTACTTC. Translating gives CASTVTGGYEQYF.

This clonotype was seen ten or more times. The CDR3 DNA reads TGCGCCAGCAGCCGGGACGGAAGGGATCAGCCCCAGCATTTT. Translating it yields CASSRDGRDQPQHF. The chain joins TRBV5-1 to TRBJ1-5; D is perhaps TRBD1 (5 bases). The CDR3 is made up of 14 amino acids. Trimming took off 4 bases at V and 5 bases at J, with 13 bases between the two ends. Germline V gene data show CDR1 as SGHRS and CDR2 as YFSETQ.

This clonotype was found many times. The chain recombines TRBV11-2 with TRBJ2-7; 8 bases fit TRBD1. The CDR3 contains 15 residues. V shed 5 bases and J 3 bases; nucleotides not matched to a gene: 9. CDR1 SGHAT and CDR2 FQNNGV come from the germline V gene. The CDR3 region is CASSVGGQADYEQYF. The CDR3 DNA follows: TGTGCCAGCAGCGTGGGGGGACAGGCGGACTACGAGCAGTACTTC.

This chain connects TRBV9 to TRBJ2-3; D ambiguous. The CDR3 is 14 amino acids. From germline, CDR1 is SGDLS and CDR2 YYNGEE. The V and J ends lost 4 bases and 1 base respectively, with 10 bases between them. CDR3 coding DNA: TGTGCCAGCAGCTCCCGACTCGGCACAGATACGCAGTATTTT. Amino acids: CASSSRLGTDTQYF.

This clonotype was seen at least ten times. The chain links TRBV9 to TRBJ2-3; D may be TRBD1 (6 bases). The CDR3 is made up of 16 amino acids. Trimming pared 4 bases from V and 3 bases from J, leaving 18 bases between. Germline V lookup: CDR1 SGDLS, CDR2 YYNGEE. In DNA, the CDR3 is TGTGCCAGCAGCCCTCACAGGGCTATTGGAACAGATACGCAGTATTTT. As protein: CASSPHRAIGTDTQYF.

This clonotype was counted ten times or more. V is TRBV5-4 and J is TRBJ2-1, with 8 bases aligning to TRBD1. Germline V CDR1 and CDR2: SGHNT, YYREEE (reference sequence). Unmatched junction bases numbered 14, after V lost 4 bases and J lost 8 bases. The CDR3 is 16 residues long. The CDR3, as DNA: TGTGCCAGCAGCGGATTCACCGGGACAGGTTCCGATGAGCAGTTCTTC. Amino acid sequence: CASSGFTGTGSDEQFF.

This clonotype was seen at least ten times. The V gene is TRBV6-5, the J gene TRBJ1-1; TRBD1 matches at 9 bases. The CDR3 runs 14 residues. The junction had 0 bases not matched to a gene; V was cut back by 0 bases and J by 4 bases. Germline V gene lookup returns CDR1 MNHEY and CDR2 SVGAGI. The CDR3 sequence: CASSYSGQGTEAFF. In DNA, the CDR3 is TGTGCCAGCAGTTACTCGGGACAGGGCACTGAAGCTTTCTTT.